Listed below are T cell receptor beta chains from one sample, sequenced in a study of cytotoxic CD8 clonotypes in ibrutinib-treated CLL. Only in-frame clones appear in the TCRdb table, and some are missing; sequencing was by immunoSEQ multiplex PCR. The table records 110,000 to 150,000 clones, roughly 77% of them present only once. Sample: PBMCs, taken after 12 months of ibrutinib treatment. These receptors came from a human donor with chronic lymphocytic leukemia. Both conserved end residues are part of each CDR3. Each record gives: V gene, clone size, D gene, J gene, CDR3 protein, CDR3 DNA. D genes are given only for firm matches. Clone size appears in some rows only: once, few, many, or a class for an expanded clone.

V gene: TRBV5-4
clone size: -
D gene: TRBD2
J gene: TRBJ2-3
CDR3 protein: CASSLAGGDTQYF
CDR3 DNA: TGTGCCAGCAGCTTGGCGGGGGGAGATACGCAGTATTTT

V gene: TRBV4-3
clone size: -
D gene: TRBD1
J gene: TRBJ2-7
CDR3 protein: CASSQDATGAYEQYF
CDR3 DNA: TGCGCCAGCAGCCAAGACGCGACAGGGGCTTACGAGCAGTACTTC

V gene: TRBV28
clone size: -
D gene: -
J gene: TRBJ1-2
CDR3 protein: CASSPWGYGYTF
CDR3 DNA: TGTGCCAGCAGTCCCTGGGGCTATGGCTACACCTTC

V gene: TRBV28
clone size: -
D gene: -
J gene: TRBJ1-1
CDR3 protein: CASSLLNTEAFF
CDR3 DNA: TGTGCCAGCAGTTTGTTGAACACTGAAGCTTTCTTT

V gene: TRBV9
clone size: -
D gene: -
J gene: TRBJ1-2
CDR3 protein: CASSANYGYTF
CDR3 DNA: TGTGCCAGCAGCGCGAACTATGGCTACACCTTC

V gene: TRBV9
clone size: -
D gene: TRBD1
J gene: TRBJ2-1
CDR3 protein: CASSGLDRRNEQFF
CDR3 DNA: TGTGCCAGCAGCGGGTTGGACAGGCGGAATGAGCAGTTCTTC

V gene: TRBV4-2
clone size: -
D gene: -
J gene: TRBJ2-2
CDR3 protein: CASRARSTNTGELFF
CDR3 DNA: TGTGCCAGCAGAGCGAGGAGTACGAACACCGGGGAGCTGTTTTTT

V gene: TRBV2
clone size: -
D gene: -
J gene: TRBJ2-6
CDR3 protein: CANLQGIGPPSGANVLTF
CDR3 DNA: TGTGCCAACCTACAGGGTATAGGGCCTCCCTCTGGGGCCAACGTCCTGACTTTC

V gene: TRBV11-2
clone size: -
D gene: TRBD2
J gene: TRBJ2-7
CDR3 protein: CASSSGTSGGADEQYF
CDR3 DNA: TGTGCCAGCAGCTCCGGGACTAGCGGGGGGGCCGACGAGCAGTACTTC

V gene: TRBV5-1
clone size: few
D gene: -
J gene: TRBJ1-1
CDR3 protein: CASSMGRGGLDYMNTEAFF
CDR3 DNA: TGCGCCAGCAGCATGGGGCGAGGGGGGCTGGACTACATGAACACTGAAGCTTTCTTT

V gene: TRBV13
clone size: -
D gene: TRBD1
J gene: TRBJ1-2
CDR3 protein: CASNTQGTNYGYTF
CDR3 DNA: TGTGCCAGCAACACACAGGGGACCAACTATGGCTACACCTTC

V gene: TRBV7-9
clone size: -
D gene: -
J gene: TRBJ2-7
CDR3 protein: CASSLIRGEQYF
CDR3 DNA: TGTGCCAGCAGCTTAATTCGGGGCGAGCAGTACTTC

V gene: TRBV2
clone size: -
D gene: TRBD1
J gene: TRBJ2-5
CDR3 protein: CASTLDRGQETQYF
CDR3 DNA: TGTGCCAGCACCCTGGACAGGGGGCAAGAGACCCAGTACTTC

V gene: TRBV9
clone size: -
D gene: TRBD1
J gene: TRBJ2-7
CDR3 protein: CASSGPGQGIHEQYF
CDR3 DNA: TGTGCCAGCAGCGGTCCCGGACAGGGTATCCACGAGCAGTACTTC

V gene: TRBV2
clone size: -
D gene: -
J gene: TRBJ1-5
CDR3 protein: CATNRDSNQPQHF
CDR3 DNA: TGTGCCACAAACAGGGATAGCAATCAGCCCCAGCATTTT

V gene: TRBV27
clone size: -
D gene: -
J gene: TRBJ2-3
CDR3 protein: CASSLFTPGSADTQYF
CDR3 DNA: TGTGCCAGCAGTCTCTTCACCCCTGGTAGCGCAGATACGCAGTATTTT

V gene: TRBV7-2
clone size: -
D gene: TRBD1
J gene: TRBJ1-4
CDR3 protein: CASSKTGWQEKLFF
CDR3 DNA: TGTGCCAGCAGTAAGACAGGGTGGCAGGAAAAACTGTTTTTT

V gene: TRBV5-1
clone size: -
D gene: -
J gene: TRBJ2-5
CDR3 protein: CASSPEPGRLKETQYF
CDR3 DNA: TGCGCCAGCAGTCCTGAGCCGGGACGATTGAAAGAGACCCAGTACTTC

V gene: TRBV28
clone size: -
D gene: -
J gene: TRBJ2-5
CDR3 protein: CASSLQLSAGETQYF
CDR3 DNA: TGTGCCAGCAGTTTACAGCTCTCAGCGGGCGAGACCCAGTACTTC

V gene: TRBV19
clone size: -
D gene: -
J gene: TRBJ1-4
CDR3 protein: CASTSPGVNEKLFF
CDR3 DNA: TGTGCCAGTACCTCGCCAGGGGTGAATGAAAAACTGTTTTTT

V gene: TRBV19
clone size: many
D gene: TRBD1
J gene: TRBJ2-7
CDR3 protein: CASQQRDRSYEQYF
CDR3 DNA: TGTGCCAGCCAACAAAGGGACAGGTCCTACGAGCAGTACTTC

V gene: TRBV7-9
clone size: few
D gene: -
J gene: TRBJ1-1
CDR3 protein: CASSSQVNTEAFF
CDR3 DNA: TGTGCCAGCTCTTCCCAAGTGAACACTGAAGCTTTCTTT

V gene: TRBV5-1
clone size: -
D gene: -
J gene: TRBJ1-4
CDR3 protein: CASSLAPGSEKLFF
CDR3 DNA: TGCGCCAGCAGCTTGGCTCCAGGTAGTGAAAAACTGTTTTTT

V gene: TRBV4-1
clone size: -
D gene: TRBD1
J gene: TRBJ2-7
CDR3 protein: CASSLRDTGQGYEQYF
CDR3 DNA: TGCGCCAGCAGCCTCAGAGACACGGGACAGGGGTACGAGCAGTACTTC

V gene: TRBV4-1
clone size: -
D gene: -
J gene: TRBJ1-2
CDR3 protein: CASSQAGVNGYTF
CDR3 DNA: TGCGCCAGCAGCCAAGCAGGGGTCAACGGCTACACCTTC

V gene: TRBV5-5
clone size: -
D gene: TRBD1
J gene: TRBJ2-5
CDR3 protein: CASSGTEETQYF
CDR3 DNA: TGTGCCAGCAGCGGGACAGAAGAGACCCAGTACTTC

V gene: TRBV4-1
clone size: -
D gene: TRBD1
J gene: TRBJ2-7
CDR3 protein: CASSQELAQGRYEQYF
CDR3 DNA: TGTGCCAGCAGCCAAGAGTTAGCACAGGGGAGATACGAGCAGTACTTC

V gene: TRBV29-1
clone size: -
D gene: -
J gene: TRBJ2-2
CDR3 protein: CSVEKAYTGELFF
CDR3 DNA: TGCAGCGTTGAAAAGGCATACACCGGGGAGCTGTTTTTT

V gene: TRBV5-1
clone size: once
D gene: -
J gene: TRBJ2-5
CDR3 protein: CASSLTIGETQYF
CDR3 DNA: TGCGCCAGCAGCTTGACAATAGGAGAGACCCAGTACTTC

V gene: TRBV14
clone size: -
D gene: -
J gene: TRBJ1-3
CDR3 protein: CASSRDYQGLISGNTIYF
CDR3 DNA: TGTGCCAGCAGCCGAGATTATCAGGGACTTATTTCTGGAAACACCATATATTTT

V gene: TRBV30
clone size: -
D gene: -
J gene: TRBJ1-4
CDR3 protein: CAWSVHTGLNEKLFF
CDR3 DNA: TGTGCCTGGAGTGTACACACAGGGTTGAATGAAAAACTGTTTTTT

V gene: TRBV4-1
clone size: -
D gene: TRBD1
J gene: TRBJ2-3
CDR3 protein: CASSRGTGGRSTDTQYF
CDR3 DNA: TGCGCCAGCAGCCGTGGAACAGGGGGTAGAAGCACAGATACGCAGTATTTT

V gene: TRBV19
clone size: -
D gene: -
J gene: TRBJ1-3
CDR3 protein: CASSIVESGNTIYF
CDR3 DNA: TGTGCCAGTAGTATTGTGGAGTCTGGAAACACCATATATTTT

V gene: TRBV6-6
clone size: once
D gene: -
J gene: TRBJ2-7
CDR3 protein: CASSYSSAEQYF
CDR3 DNA: TGTGCCAGCAGTTACTCGTCAGCCGAGCAGTACTTC

V gene: TRBV27
clone size: -
D gene: TRBD2
J gene: TRBJ2-3
CDR3 protein: CASSFRSGRFTDTQYF
CDR3 DNA: TGTGCCAGCAGTTTTCGAAGCGGGAGGTTCACAGATACGCAGTATTTT

V gene: TRBV9
clone size: -
D gene: -
J gene: TRBJ2-1
CDR3 protein: CASQHGGPAVYNEQFF
CDR3 DNA: TGTGCCAGCCAGCATGGCGGACCGGCGGTCTACAATGAGCAGTTCTTC

V gene: TRBV10-3
clone size: -
D gene: -
J gene: TRBJ2-1
CDR3 protein: CAIREGEGRNEQFF
CDR3 DNA: TGTGCCATCAGGGAGGGGGAGGGCCGGAATGAGCAGTTCTTC

V gene: TRBV19
clone size: -
D gene: -
J gene: TRBJ2-3
CDR3 protein: CASTLSDTQYF
CDR3 DNA: TGTGCCAGTACTTTGTCAGATACGCAGTATTTT

V gene: TRBV30
clone size: -
D gene: -
J gene: TRBJ1-4
CDR3 protein: CAWSIGATNEKLFF
CDR3 DNA: TGTGCCTGGAGTATCGGGGCTACTAATGAAAAACTGTTTTTT

V gene: TRBV18
clone size: -
D gene: -
J gene: TRBJ2-6
CDR3 protein: CASSPPSSGANVLTF
CDR3 DNA: TGTGCCAGCTCACCACCTTCCTCTGGGGCCAACGTCCTGACTTTC

V gene: TRBV9
clone size: -
D gene: -
J gene: TRBJ2-7
CDR3 protein: CASSSAQLGYEQYF
CDR3 DNA: TGTGCCAGCAGCTCGGCCCAACTAGGGTATGAGCAGTACTTC

V gene: TRBV20-1
clone size: once
D gene: -
J gene: TRBJ2-3
CDR3 protein: CSAESQDTQYF
CDR3 DNA: TGCAGTGCCGAGAGTCAAGATACGCAGTATTTT

V gene: TRBV2
clone size: few
D gene: -
J gene: TRBJ1-2
CDR3 protein: CASSEPGFQSYGYTF
CDR3 DNA: TGTGCCAGCAGTGAACCTGGCTTCCAGAGCTATGGCTACACCTTC

V gene: TRBV7-9
clone size: -
D gene: TRBD2
J gene: TRBJ2-1
CDR3 protein: CASSPKGLAALNEQFF
CDR3 DNA: TGTGCCAGCAGCCCGAAAGGACTAGCCGCCCTCAATGAGCAGTTCTTC

V gene: TRBV5-1
clone size: -
D gene: -
J gene: TRBJ2-7
CDR3 protein: CASSLGQGGDEQYF
CDR3 DNA: TGCGCCAGCAGCTTGGGACAGGGCGGGGACGAGCAGTACTTC

V gene: TRBV6-5
clone size: once
D gene: -
J gene: TRBJ2-2
CDR3 protein: CASSYIRSGELFF
CDR3 DNA: TGTGCCAGCAGTTACATAAGGTCCGGGGAGCTGTTTTTT

V gene: TRBV7-8
clone size: -
D gene: TRBD2
J gene: TRBJ2-3
CDR3 protein: CASSFSGATDTQYF
CDR3 DNA: TGTGCCAGCAGCTTCAGCGGGGCCACAGATACGCAGTATTTT

V gene: TRBV7-8
clone size: few
D gene: -
J gene: TRBJ2-5
CDR3 protein: CASSFSWTNGETQYF
CDR3 DNA: TGTGCCAGCAGCTTCTCTTGGACGAATGGAGAGACCCAGTACTTC